A selection of T cell receptor beta chains follows, all from one sample in a study of blood T cell repertoires in COVID-19. TCRdb's table, derived via immunoSEQ multiplex PCR, lists solely in-frame clones and lacks some. The top ten hold over 4.5% of the sample, which has roughly 240,000 clones, roughly 80% seen once. The sample was peripheral blood. These receptors were obtained from a man aged 55 to 70 who had recovered from COVID-19. Both conserved end residues are part of each CDR3. D genes are given only for firm matches. Not every row has a clone size; where given, it reads once, few, many or a size class.

size | D | J | V | CDR3 | DNA
few | . | TRBJ1-5 | TRBV6-6 | CASTPGGANQPQHF | TGTGCCAGCACCCCCGGGGGTGCGAATCAGCCCCAGCATTTT
. | TRBD2 | TRBJ2-7 | TRBV5-4 | CASSWGLAGGPREQYF | TGTGCCAGCAGCTGGGGACTAGCGGGGGGCCCTCGCGAGCAGTACTTC
. | TRBD2 | TRBJ2-1 | TRBV5-4 | CASSLMVLAVDNEQFF | TGTGCCAGCAGCTTGATGGTCCTAGCGGTGGACAATGAGCAGTTCTTC
. | TRBD1 | TRBJ2-7 | TRBV7-8 | CASSPGTGRSEQYF | TGTGCCAGCAGCCCCGGGACAGGGAGGTCCGAGCAGTACTTC
. | . | TRBJ2-2 | TRBV7-9 | CASSLDLGAGELFF | TGTGCCAGCAGCTTAGACTTGGGCGCCGGGGAGCTGTTTTTT
once | . | TRBJ2-1 | TRBV5-1 | CASSGREGSYNEQFF | TGCGCCAGCAGCGGCAGGGAAGGCTCCTACAATGAGCAGTTCTTC
. | TRBD1 | TRBJ1-2 | TRBV4-2 | CASSQDRDRWPYGYTF | TGTGCCAGCAGCCAAGACCGGGACAGGTGGCCCTATGGCTACACCTTC
. | TRBD1 | TRBJ2-7 | TRBV2 | CASSERTGDNEQYF | TGTGCCAGCAGTGAACGCACAGGGGATAACGAGCAGTACTTC
. | TRBD1 | TRBJ2-2 | TRBV19 | CATSTGGTGELFF | TGTGCCACCAGCACAGGGGGGACCGGGGAGCTGTTTTTT
. | . | TRBJ2-7 | TRBV11-2 | CASRSLGGAGMGYEQYF | TGTGCCAGCAGGTCCTTAGGGGGGGCGGGAATGGGCTACGAGCAGTACTTC
. | TRBD2 | TRBJ2-1 | TRBV30 | CASPGLAGAANEQFF | TGTGCCTCTCCTGGACTAGCGGGAGCGGCCAATGAGCAGTTCTTC
. | TRBD2 | TRBJ2-5 | TRBV4-2 | CASSQEGAGLETQYF | TGTGCCAGCAGCCAAGAGGGAGCGGGGCTGGAGACCCAGTACTTC
. | TRBD1 | TRBJ1-1 | TRBV4-1 | CASSQTRDRGDVNTEAFF | TGCGCCAGCAGCCAAACGCGTGACAGGGGGGACGTGAACACTGAAGCTTTCTTT
few | TRBD1 | TRBJ1-4 | TRBV28 | CASEQGTNEKLFF | TGTGCCAGCGAACAGGGGACTAATGAAAAACTGTTTTTT
. | . | TRBJ2-7 | TRBV2 | CASSKTGREQYF | TGTGCCAGCAGTAAGACAGGAAGGGAGCAGTACTTC
few | TRBD1 | TRBJ1-1 | TRBV7-9 | CASSTDRDTEAFF | TGTGCCAGCAGCACGGACAGGGACACTGAAGCTTTCTTT
. | TRBD1 | TRBJ1-5 | TRBV9 | CASSAQTGGAGEPQHF | TGTGCCAGCAGCGCTCAGACAGGGGGTGCGGGGGAGCCCCAGCATTTT
. | TRBD1 | TRBJ2-2 | TRBV28 | CASSLIGQGRSGELFF | TGTGCCAGCAGTTTAATAGGACAGGGAAGGTCCGGGGAGCTGTTTTTT
. | TRBD2 | TRBJ2-4 | TRBV27 | CASSFLAGGPDIQYF | TGTGCCAGCAGTTTTCTCGCGGGAGGGCCGGACATTCAGTACTTC
. | . | TRBJ1-3 | TRBV5-4 | CASSFSGAGNTIYF | TGTGCCAGCAGCTTTTCAGGGGCTGGAAACACCATATATTTT
. | TRBD1 | TRBJ1-1 | TRBV30 | CACNRGNTEAFF | TGTGCCTGCAACAGGGGGAACACTGAAGCTTTCTTT
. | . | TRBJ2-7 | TRBV3-1/TRBV3-2 | CASSQGPYEQYF | TGTGCCAGCAGCCAAGGGCCCTACGAGCAGTACTTC
. | TRBD1 | TRBJ1-1 | TRBV13 | CASSFNRGWNTEAFF | TGTGCCAGCAGCTTCAACAGGGGGTGGAACACTGAAGCTTTCTTT
. | . | TRBJ1-3 | TRBV9 | CASSTGHLSRNTIYF | TGTGCCAGCAGCACGGGACACCTATCGAGAAACACCATATATTTT
. | . | TRBJ2-3 | TRBV18 | CASSPELASTDTQYF | TGTGCCAGCTCACCAGAACTAGCCAGCACAGATACGCAGTATTTT
. | TRBD1 | TRBJ1-6 | TRBV6-5 | CASSYSTGVGEALHF | TGTGCCAGCAGTTACTCCACAGGGGTCGGGGAGGCCCTCCACTTT
once | . | TRBJ2-2 | TRBV7-2 | CASSLALVGGNTGELFF | TGTGCCAGCAGCTTAGCGCTGGTAGGGGGTAACACCGGGGAGCTGTTTTTT
. | . | TRBJ1-5 | TRBV15 | CATSRPMQGWRGSQHF | TGTGCCACCAGCAGACCGATGCAGGGGTGGCGTGGGTCCCAGCATTTT
. | . | TRBJ2-2 | TRBV10-2 | CASRLGSTGELFF | TGCGCCAGCAGACTAGGGAGCACCGGGGAGCTGTTTTTT
once | . | TRBJ2-1 | TRBV7-2 | CASSDAGTVPNEQFF | TGTGCCAGCAGCGACGCAGGGACTGTACCTAATGAGCAGTTCTTC
. | TRBD1 | TRBJ2-7 | TRBV18 | CASSPGQGAREQYF | TGTGCCAGCTCACCGGGACAGGGGGCTAGAGAGCAGTACTTC
once | TRBD2 | TRBJ2-5 | TRBV6-5 | CASSTTSGTQETQYF | TGTGCCAGCAGCACGACTAGCGGGACCCAAGAGACCCAGTACTTC
. | TRBD1 | TRBJ1-1 | TRBV2 | CASSVTGGTEAFF | TGTGCCAGCAGCGTAACAGGGGGAACTGAAGCTTTCTTT
few | . | TRBJ2-7 | TRBV3-1/TRBV3-2 | CASSQTPGGRYEQYF | TGTGCCAGCAGCCAAACACCAGGAGGACGCTACGAGCAGTACTTC
. | . | TRBJ1-2 | TRBV11-2 | CASSPERGSGGYTF | TGTGCCAGCAGCCCCGAACGGGGGAGCGGAGGCTACACCTTC
few | . | TRBJ1-1 | TRBV27 | CASSFLTTGAEAFF | TGTGCCAGCAGTTTCCTCACGACCGGGGCTGAAGCTTTCTTT
. | . | TRBJ1-5 | TRBV7-6 | CASSLSDSLPSNQPQHF | TGTGCCAGCAGCTTATCTGACAGTCTCCCCAGCAATCAGCCCCAGCATTTT
. | . | TRBJ1-5 | TRBV7-9 | CASSLTGNSNQPQHF | TGTGCCAGCAGCTTAACAGGGAATAGCAATCAGCCCCAGCATTTT
. | TRBD1 | TRBJ2-2 | TRBV7-9 | CASSRTGGGTGELFF | TGTGCCAGCAGCCGGACAGGGGGAGGAACCGGGGAGCTGTTTTTT
. | TRBD2 | TRBJ2-1 | TRBV5-1 | CASSLSGTSLDEQFF | TGCGCCAGCAGCTTGTCCGGGACTAGTCTAGATGAGCAGTTCTTC
. | TRBD1 | TRBJ2-3 | TRBV19 | CASSSRQGADTQYF | TGTGCCAGTAGTTCCCGACAGGGGGCAGATACGCAGTATTTT
. | . | TRBJ2-1 | TRBV28 | CASTYLGTPGNTQFF | TGTGCCAGCACCTATCTTGGGACACCCGGCAATACGCAGTTCTTC
. | . | TRBJ2-5 | TRBV11-2 | CASSLSAMTGHQETQYF | TGTGCCAGCAGCCTATCGGCGATGACAGGTCACCAAGAGACCCAGTACTTC
few | . | TRBJ2-7 | TRBV5-6 | CASSSLYEQYF | TGTGCCAGCAGCTCCCTCTACGAGCAGTACTTC
. | TRBD2 | TRBJ2-1 | TRBV5-1 | CASSSLTSGSLSISYNEQFF | TGCGCCAGCAGCTCCTTGACTAGCGGGAGCCTTTCTATCTCCTACAATGAGCAGTTCTTC
few | TRBD1 | TRBJ2-1 | TRBV5-6 | CASSPLGTALYNEQFF | TGTGCCAGCAGCCCGCTCGGGACAGCCTTATACAATGAGCAGTTCTTC
. | . | TRBJ2-1 | TRBV6-5 | CASSYGGTSYNEQFF | TGTGCCAGCAGTTACGGGGGGACCTCCTACAATGAGCAGTTCTTC
many | TRBD1 | TRBJ1-1 | TRBV20-1 | CSAGQGIRAFF | TGCAGTGCGGGACAGGGTATCAGAGCTTTCTTT
. | . | TRBJ2-5 | TRBV10-2 | CASRSQGSETQYF | TGCGCCAGCCGCTCCCAGGGTAGTGAGACCCAGTACTTC
. | . | TRBJ2-7 | TRBV19 | CASKGEPMGEQYF | TGTGCCAGTAAAGGAGAGCCGATGGGCGAGCAGTACTTC
. | TRBD2 | TRBJ2-3 | TRBV7-3 | CASSLRGLAGRDTQYF | TGTGCCAGCAGCTTAAGGGGACTAGCGGGGAGAGATACGCAGTATTTT
. | . | TRBJ1-5 | TRBV28 | CASLSRGPNQPQHF | TGTGCCAGCCTCAGTAGGGGTCCCAATCAGCCCCAGCATTTT
. | TRBD1 | TRBJ1-5 | TRBV27 | CASSQGDQPQHF | TGTGCCAGCAGCCAGGGGGACCAGCCCCAGCATTTT
once | . | TRBJ2-3 | TRBV7-7 | CASSFGTFNTDTQYF | TGTGCTAGCAGCTTCGGGACTTTCAACACAGATACGCAGTATTTT
. | . | TRBJ2-5 | TRBV3-1/TRBV3-2 | CASSQDGLQGTSQETQYF | TGTGCCAGCAGCCAAGATGGGCTACAGGGTACGAGCCAAGAGACCCAGTACTTC
. | TRBD1 | TRBJ1-1 | TRBV6-5 | CASRPTGWAEAFF | TGTGCCAGCAGACCGACAGGGTGGGCTGAAGCTTTCTTT
. | . | TRBJ2-3 | TRBV6-5 | CASSIHLLDTQYF | TGTGCCAGCAGTATCCACTTGTTAGATACGCAGTATTTT